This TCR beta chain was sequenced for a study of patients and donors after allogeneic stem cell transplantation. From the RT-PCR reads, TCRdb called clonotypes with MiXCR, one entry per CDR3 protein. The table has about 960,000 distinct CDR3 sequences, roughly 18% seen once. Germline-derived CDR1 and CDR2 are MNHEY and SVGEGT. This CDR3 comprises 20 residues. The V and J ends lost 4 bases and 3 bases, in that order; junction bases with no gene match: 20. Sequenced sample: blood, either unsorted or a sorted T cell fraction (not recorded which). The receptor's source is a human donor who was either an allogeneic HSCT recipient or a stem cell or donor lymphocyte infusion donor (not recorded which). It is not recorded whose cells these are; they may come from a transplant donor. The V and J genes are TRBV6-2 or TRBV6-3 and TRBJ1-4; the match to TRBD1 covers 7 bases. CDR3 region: CASSSRPRGLLINANEKLFF. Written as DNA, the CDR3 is TGTGCCAGCAGTTCGAGACCAAGGGGGCTCCTAATTAATGCTAATGAAAAACTGTTTTTT.